In its sample, the clone carrying this T cell receptor beta chain was seen many times. The CDR3 covers 13 residues. V shed 6 bases, J shed 4 bases, and the junction held 3 bases outside the gene matches. CDR1 is SGHRS, CDR2 YFSETQ, per germline. This sample stems from a study of neurological immune-mediated disorders. The cDNA was synthesized by means of template-switch 5'RACE, which was carried out with 10-nucleotide random UMIs. The output of every sequencing run exceeded 170 million TCR-beta sequences, derived from 15-18 subjects. TCRdb used MiXCR to reprocess the 5' RACE reads, holding one entry per CDR3 protein. The sample has around 32,000 distinct CDR3 sequences, 9.5% to 13% seen once. The study drew its healthy controls from blood bank volunteers in Maryland, USA.

The J gene is TRBJ2-1, the V gene TRBV5-1; 8 bases match TRBD2. Sequenced: PBMCs. This TCR was recovered from a woman aged 55-69 years in good health. The CDR3: CASKAGGYNEQFF. The CDR3 region has the DNA TGCGCCAGCAAGGCGGGGGGATACAATGAGCAGTTCTTC. Variable domain in full (rest from reference TRBV5-1 and TRBJ2-1): KAGVTQTPRYLIKTRGQQVTLSCSPISGHRSVSWYQQTPGQGLQFLFEYFSETQRNKGNFPGRFSGRQFSNSRSEMNVSTLELGDSALYLCASKAGGYNEQFFGPGTRLTVL.